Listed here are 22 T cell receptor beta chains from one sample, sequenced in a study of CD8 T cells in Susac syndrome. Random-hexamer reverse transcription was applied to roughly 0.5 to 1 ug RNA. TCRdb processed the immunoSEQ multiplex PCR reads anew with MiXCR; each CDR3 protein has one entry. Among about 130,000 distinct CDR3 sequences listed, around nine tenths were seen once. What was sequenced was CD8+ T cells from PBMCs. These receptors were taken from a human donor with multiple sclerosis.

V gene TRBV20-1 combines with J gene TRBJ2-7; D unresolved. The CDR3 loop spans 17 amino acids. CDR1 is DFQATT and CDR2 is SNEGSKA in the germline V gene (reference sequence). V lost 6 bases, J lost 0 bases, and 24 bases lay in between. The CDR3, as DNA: TGCAGTGCCCACCTCCTACTCCGGGCAGTAGGCTCCTACGAGCAGTACTTC. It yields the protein CSAHLLLRAVGSYEQYF.

The CDR3 nucleotides are TGTGCCAGCACTGGAGGACAGGGGGCTGGGGAGCAGTACTTC. It codes for CASTGGQGAGEQYF. The chain combines TRBV2 with TRBJ2-7, with 11 bases that match TRBD1. After removal of 7 bases from V and 7 bases from J, the junction contained 9 bases not matched to a gene. The germline CDR1 and CDR2 sequences are SNHLY and FYNNEI. The CDR3 has 14 amino acids.

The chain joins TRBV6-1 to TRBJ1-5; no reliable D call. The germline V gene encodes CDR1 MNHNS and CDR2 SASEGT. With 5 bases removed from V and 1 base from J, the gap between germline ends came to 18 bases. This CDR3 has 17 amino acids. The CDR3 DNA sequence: TGTGCCAGCAGTCCTTTGTATGGGAGGGTGAGCAATCAGCCCCAGCATTTT. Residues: CASSPLYGRVSNQPQHF.

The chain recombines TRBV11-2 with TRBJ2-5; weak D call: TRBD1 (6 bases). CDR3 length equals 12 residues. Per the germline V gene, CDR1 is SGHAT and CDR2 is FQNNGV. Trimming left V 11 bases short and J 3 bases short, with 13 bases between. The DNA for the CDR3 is TGTGCCCTGCAGGGGTTGGAAGAGACCCAGTACTTC. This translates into CALQGLEETQYF.

The CDR3 here is CASSQDSGASTDTQYF. The CDR3 DNA reads as TGTGCCAGCAGCCAAGATTCGGGGGCTAGCACAGATACGCAGTATTTT. The chain recombines TRBV14 with TRBJ2-3; D is possibly TRBD1 or TRBD2 (6 bases each). Germline values: CDR1 SGHDN, CDR2 FVKESK. This CDR3 is built from 16 residues. V gave up 0 bases and J gave up 0 bases, with 10 bases separating them.

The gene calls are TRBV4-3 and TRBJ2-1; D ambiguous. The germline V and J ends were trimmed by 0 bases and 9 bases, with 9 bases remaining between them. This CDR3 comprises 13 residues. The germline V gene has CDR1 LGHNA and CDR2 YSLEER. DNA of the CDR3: TGCGCCAGCAGCCAAGATATACGGATTGAGCAGTTCTTC. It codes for CASSQDIRIEQFF.

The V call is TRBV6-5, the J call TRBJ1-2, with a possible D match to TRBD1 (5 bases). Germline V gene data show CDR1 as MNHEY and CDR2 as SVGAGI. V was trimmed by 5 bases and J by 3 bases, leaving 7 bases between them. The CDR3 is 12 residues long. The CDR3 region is CASSGGDYGYTF. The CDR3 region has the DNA TGTGCCAGCAGTGGGGGTGACTATGGCTACACCTTC.

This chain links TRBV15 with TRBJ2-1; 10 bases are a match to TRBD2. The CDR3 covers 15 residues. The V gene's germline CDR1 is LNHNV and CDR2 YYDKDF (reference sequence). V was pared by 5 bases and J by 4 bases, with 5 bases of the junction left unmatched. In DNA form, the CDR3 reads TGTGCCACCAGCGGCTCTAGCGGGAGTTACAATGAGCAGTTCTTC. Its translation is CATSGSSGSYNEQFF.

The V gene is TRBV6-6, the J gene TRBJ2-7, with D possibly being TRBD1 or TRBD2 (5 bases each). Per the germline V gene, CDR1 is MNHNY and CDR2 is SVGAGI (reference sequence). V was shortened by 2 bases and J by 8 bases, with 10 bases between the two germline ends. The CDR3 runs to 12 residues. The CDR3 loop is CASSYVGDKQYF. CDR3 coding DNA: TGTGCCAGCAGTTACGTGGGGGATAAGCAGTACTTC.

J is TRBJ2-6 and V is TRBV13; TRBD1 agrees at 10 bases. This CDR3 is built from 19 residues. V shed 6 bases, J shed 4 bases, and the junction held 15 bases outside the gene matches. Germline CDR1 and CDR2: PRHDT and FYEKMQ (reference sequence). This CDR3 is CASSPLTGTGASGANVLTF. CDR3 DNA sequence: TGTGCCAGCAGTCCTCTTACCGGGACAGGGGCTTCGGGGGCCAACGTCCTGACTTTC.

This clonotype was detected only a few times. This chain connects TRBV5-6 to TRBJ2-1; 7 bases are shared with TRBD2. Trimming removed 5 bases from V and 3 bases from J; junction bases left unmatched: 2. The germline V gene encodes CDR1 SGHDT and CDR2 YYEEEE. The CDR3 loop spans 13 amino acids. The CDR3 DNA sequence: TGTGCCAGCAGTCTAGCGGACTACAATGAGCAGTTCTTC. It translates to CASSLADYNEQFF.

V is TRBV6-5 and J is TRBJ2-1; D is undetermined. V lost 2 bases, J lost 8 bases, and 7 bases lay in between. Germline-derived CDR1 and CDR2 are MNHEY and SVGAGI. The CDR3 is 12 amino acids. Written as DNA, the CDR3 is TGTGCCAGCAGTTACGGTGGGGATGAGCAGTTCTTC. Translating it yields CASSYGGDEQFF.

In nucleotides, the CDR3 is TGTGCCAGCAGCGTAGCGCGGGGGAACACTGAAGCTTTCTTT. Translated, it gives CASSVARGNTEAFF. The V gene is TRBV9, the J gene TRBJ1-1; no reliable D call. With 0 bases removed from V and 1 base from J, the gap between germline ends came to 7 bases. This CDR3 is 14 amino acids long. CDR1 and CDR2 (germline): SGDLS, YYNGEE.

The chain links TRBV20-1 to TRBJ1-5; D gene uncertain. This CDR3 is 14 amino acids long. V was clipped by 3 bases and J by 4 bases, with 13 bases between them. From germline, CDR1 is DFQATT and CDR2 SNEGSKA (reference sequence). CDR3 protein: CSARTGGSNQPQHF. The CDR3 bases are TGCAGTGCTAGGACGGGAGGGTCGAATCAGCCCCAGCATTTT.

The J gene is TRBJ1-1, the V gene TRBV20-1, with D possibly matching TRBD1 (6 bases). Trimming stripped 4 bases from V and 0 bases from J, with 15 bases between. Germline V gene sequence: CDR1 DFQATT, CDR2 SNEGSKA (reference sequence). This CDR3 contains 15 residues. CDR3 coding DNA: TGCAGTGCTATACATCCGGGACACCTGAACACTGAAGCTTTCTTT. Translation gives CSAIHPGHLNTEAFF.

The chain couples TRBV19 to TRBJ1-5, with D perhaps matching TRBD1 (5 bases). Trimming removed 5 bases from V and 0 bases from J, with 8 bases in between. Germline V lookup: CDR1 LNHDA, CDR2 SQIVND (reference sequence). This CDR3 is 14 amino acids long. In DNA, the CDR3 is TGTGCCAGTAGTTGGGGGATTAGCAATCAGCCCCAGCATTTT. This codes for CASSWGISNQPQHF.

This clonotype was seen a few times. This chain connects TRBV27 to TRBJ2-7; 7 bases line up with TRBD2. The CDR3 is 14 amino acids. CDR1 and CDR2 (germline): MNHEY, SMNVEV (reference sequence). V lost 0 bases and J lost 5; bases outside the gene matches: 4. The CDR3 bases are TGTGCCAGCAGTTTATCCAGCGGGAACCACGAGCAGTACTTC. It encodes CASSLSSGNHEQYF.

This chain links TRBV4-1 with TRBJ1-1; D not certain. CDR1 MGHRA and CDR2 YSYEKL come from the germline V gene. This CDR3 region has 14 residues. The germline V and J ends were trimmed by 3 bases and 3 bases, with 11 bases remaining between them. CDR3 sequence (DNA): TGCGCCAGCAGCCACATGCGAGGGCACACTGAAGCTTTCTTT. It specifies CASSHMRGHTEAFF.

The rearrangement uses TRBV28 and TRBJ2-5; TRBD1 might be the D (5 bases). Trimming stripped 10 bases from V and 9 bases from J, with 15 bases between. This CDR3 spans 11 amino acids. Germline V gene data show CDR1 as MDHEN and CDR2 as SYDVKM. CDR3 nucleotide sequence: TGTGCCACCATTCCGGACAACCCCCAGTACTTC. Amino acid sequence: CATIPDNPQYF.

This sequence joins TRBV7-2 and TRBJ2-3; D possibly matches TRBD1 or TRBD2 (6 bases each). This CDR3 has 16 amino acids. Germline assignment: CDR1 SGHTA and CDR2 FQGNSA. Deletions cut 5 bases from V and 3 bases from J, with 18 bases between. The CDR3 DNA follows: TGTGCCAGCAGCCCCCGGAGGGGGGCAGGTACAGATACGCAGTATTTT. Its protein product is CASSPRRGAGTDTQYF.

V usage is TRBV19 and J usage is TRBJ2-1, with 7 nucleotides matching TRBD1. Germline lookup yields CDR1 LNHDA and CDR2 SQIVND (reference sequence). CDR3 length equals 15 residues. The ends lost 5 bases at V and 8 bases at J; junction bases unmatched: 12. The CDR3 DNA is TGTGCCAGTAGTTTTTGGACAGGATCGAGGGATGAGCAGTTCTTC. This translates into CASSFWTGSRDEQFF.

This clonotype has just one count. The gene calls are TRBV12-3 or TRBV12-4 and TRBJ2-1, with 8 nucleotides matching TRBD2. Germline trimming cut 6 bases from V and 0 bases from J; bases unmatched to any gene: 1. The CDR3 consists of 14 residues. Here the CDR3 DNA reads TGTGCCAGCAGGAGCGGGAGCTCCTACAATGAGCAGTTCTTC. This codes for CASRSGSSYNEQFF.